A selection of T cell receptor beta chains follows, all from one sample in a study of cytomegalovirus exposure and HLA in healthy donors. Some clones are missing from TCRdb's copy, which holds only in-frame ones; the method was immunoSEQ multiplex PCR. The sample carries approximately 140,000 clones, more than 75% recorded once. Sample: PBMCs. The receptor source for this set is a man aged 18 to 30 in good health and CMV-seropositive. Both conserved end residues are part of each CDR3. D genes are given only for firm matches. Only some rows state a clone size, as once, few, many or a class for expanded clones.

TRBV6-5,-,-,TRBJ1-1,TGTGCCAGCAGCCCCTTATTGTTGAACACTGAAGCTTTCTTT,CASSPLLLNTEAFF
TRBV2,TRBD1,-,TRBJ2-1,TGTGCCAGCAGCGTAGCTAAAGACAGGGTACAGTTCTTC,CASSVAKDRVQFF
TRBV7-9,-,few,TRBJ1-4,TGTGCCAGCAGCCGACTTGCAACTAATGAAAAACTGTTTTTT,CASSRLATNEKLFF
TRBV6-1,-,-,TRBJ1-1,TGTGCCAGCACCTTTGAAGCTTTCTTT,CASTFEAFF
TRBV4-1,TRBD1,-,TRBJ2-7,TGCGCCAGCAGCCTCGGTCATAATTTACAGGGGGCGCGGTCCTACGAGCAGTACTTC,CASSLGHNLQGARSYEQYF
TRBV27,TRBD1,once,TRBJ1-3,TGTGCCAGCAGTCCCAACAGGGGTTTAGGAAACACCATATATTTT,CASSPNRGLGNTIYF
TRBV6-5,-,-,TRBJ1-1,TGTGCCAGCAACCCAGCGGGGACGGGGGGTCTATACGCTTTCTTT,CASNPAGTGGLYAFF
TRBV19,-,-,TRBJ1-2,TGTGCCAGTAGATCGGGCGGACAGAGCTTCTATGGCTACACCTTC,CASRSGGQSFYGYTF
TRBV5-1,-,-,TRBJ2-7,TGCGCCAGCAGTCGAATAGAGACAGGCCCCTCCTACGAGCAGTACTTC,CASSRIETGPSYEQYF
TRBV29-1,TRBD1,-,TRBJ1-1,TGCAGCGTTAGCGGGACAGGGGAGGCTGAAGCTTTCTTT,CSVSGTGEAEAFF
TRBV5-4,TRBD1,-,TRBJ1-1,TGTGCCAGCAGCGCACCCGGGACAGGGGACACTGAAGCTTTCTTT,CASSAPGTGDTEAFF
TRBV7-2,TRBD2,once,TRBJ2-1,TGTGCCAGCAGCTTAGCGCGTGTGGGAGGGCGGAATGAGCAGTTCTTC,CASSLARVGGRNEQFF
TRBV5-4,TRBD2,-,TRBJ2-1,TGTGCCAGCAGCTTGCAGGGGACTAGCGGTTCCTACAATGAGCAGTTCTTC,CASSLQGTSGSYNEQFF
TRBV6-5,-,-,TRBJ2-7,TGTGCCAGCAGTAAGACTGGTTTCTACGAGCAGTACTTC,CASSKTGFYEQYF
TRBV28,TRBD2,-,TRBJ2-7,TGTGCCAGCAGTACCCGGGATAGCGGGAGGGCCGGTAGCAGTTACGAGCAGTACTTC,CASSTRDSGRAGSSYEQYF
TRBV5-1,-,-,TRBJ1-5,TGCGCCAGCAGCTTGACGGGGAGACGGGATCAGCCCCAGCATTTT,CASSLTGRRDQPQHF
TRBV4-1,-,-,TRBJ2-7,TGCGCCAGCAGCCAAGTCGAGTCTAGAGAAGGCTACGAGCAGTACTTC,CASSQVESREGYEQYF
TRBV6-5,-,few,TRBJ1-1,TGTGCCAGCAGTTGGTCTCAGTCCTTGAACACTGAAGCTTTCTTT,CASSWSQSLNTEAFF
TRBV18,TRBD1,-,TRBJ1-2,TGTGCCAGCTCACCCCCAGATCCTGCAAGGGGGCGTCACTATGGCTACACCTTC,CASSPPDPARGRHYGYTF
TRBV28,TRBD1,-,TRBJ1-5,TGTGCCAGCAAGACCCGTTGGGACAGGGGGAGGGATCAGCCCCAGCATTTT,CASKTRWDRGRDQPQHF
TRBV29-1,TRBD1,-,TRBJ1-1,TGCAGCGTTGAATACAGGGGGCGGACTGAAGCTTTCTTT,CSVEYRGRTEAFF
TRBV4-1,-,-,TRBJ2-1,TGCGCCAGCAGCCGCGGTGGGGAGTGGGTTTACAATGAGCAGTTCTTC,CASSRGGEWVYNEQFF
TRBV1,-,-,TRBJ2-7,TGCACCAGCAGCCAGCTAAGTCGGACTAGCGGGAGTGCTGTGTACTCCTACGAGCAGTACTTC,CTSSQLSRTSGSAVYSYEQYF
TRBV5-1,-,-,TRBJ2-7,TGCGCCAGCAGCTTGGCCCCCTCGAGCGGGTCGGTCTACGAGCAGTACTTC,CASSLAPSSGSVYEQYF
TRBV5-1,TRBD1,-,TRBJ1-2,TGCGCCAGCAGCTTGGGTGGACAGGGGGATGGCTACACCTTC,CASSLGGQGDGYTF
TRBV7-9,-,few,TRBJ1-1,TGTGCCAGCAACAGGGCCGCGGAGAACACTGAAGCTTTCTTT,CASNRAAENTEAFF